One T cell receptor (beta chain) is described in this entry. The data are from a study of early T cells in non-severe SARS-CoV-2 infection. The CDR3 has 12 residues. The V gene lost 7 bases and the J gene lost 6 bases, with 9 bases spanning the gap. CDR1 and CDR2 from the germline V gene are MGHDK and SYGVNS. Using its own MiXCR run on the 5' RACE reads, TCRdb lists one record per CDR3 protein. The table lists around 66,000 distinct CDR3 sequences, approximately 5.9% of them singletons, with under 4% in the top ten. This chain connects TRBV25-1 to TRBJ2-2, with D unresolved. The sequencing used whole blood, collected at baseline. The receptor comes from an adult who was a healthcare worker with PCR-confirmed SARS-CoV-2 infection or an uninfected control (not recorded which). CDR3 sequence: CASKTAAGELFF. In nucleotides, the CDR3 is TGTGCCAGCAAGACGGCTGCCGGGGAGCTGTTTTTT. Based on the CDR3 plus reference TRBV25-1 and TRBJ2-2, the full variable domain is EADIYQTPRYLVIGTGKKITLECSQTMGHDKMYWYQQDPGMELHLIHYSYGVNSTEKGDLSSESTVSRIRTEHFPLTLESARPSHTSQYLCASKTAAGELFFGEGSRLTVL.